This T cell receptor beta chain was observed in a study of tumor-infiltrating lymphocytes in primary liver carcinoma. The length of the CDR3 is 16 residues. Germline values: CDR1 DFQATT, CDR2 SNEGSKA (reference sequence). As concerns this clonotype: The junction departs from germline at one end; a sequencing error may be responsible.

Synthesis of TCR beta cDNA was carried out from approximately 470 ng total RNA with a constant-region primer. Amplification in three nested multiplex PCR rounds with slightly modified ARM-PCR gave rise to TCR beta libraries. The opening two PCR rounds, around 9 cycles each, paired TRBV1-TRBV30 forward primers with a C-beta reverse primer. TCRdb called the multiplex PCR reads again in MiXCR, with one record for every CDR3 protein. The sample records 80,000 to 100,000 distinct CDR3 sequences, approximately 72% being singletons. DNA and RNA were both co-extracted from 20-30 mg of bulk tissue that had not been sorted.

This sequence was found in a man aged 35 to 55 with primary liver carcinoma and hepatitis B virus infection. The chain is built from TRBV20-1 and TRBJ2-3; 14 positions agree with TRBD2. Specimen: tumor-adjacent normal liver tissue. The CDR3 spells CSARRGLAGVLDTQFF. The CDR3 region has the DNA TGCAGTGCTAGAAGGGGACTAGCGGGAGTCCTTGATACGCAGTTTTTT.